The entry that follows covers one TCR beta chain sequence. Its antigen is unknown. The data are from a study of blood T cells in healthy people across ages. Germline assignment: CDR1 SEHNR and CDR2 FQNEAQ (reference sequence). The CDR3 runs 16 residues. The ends lost 2 bases at V and 5 bases at J; junction bases unmatched: 8. Study-level results: Both higher diversity and more naive CD4+ cells marked long-lived donors when set against aged donors. Roughly linearly, TCR beta diversity per million T cells fell as age increased.

Together with a sample-barcoded 5' primer, a J-beta primer mix was included in a second PCR lasting about 6 to 11 cycles. TCRdb re-analysed the 5' RACE reads in MiXCR, keeping a single row per CDR3 protein. This sample has some 1.7 million distinct CDR3 sequences; 28% occur once, and the top ten carry 7.7%. The TCR originated in a woman aged 25 to 39 in good health. The sequencing sample was made of blood. This chain links TRBV7-9 with TRBJ1-4, with 7 bases lining up with TRBD1. CDR3 nucleotide sequence: TGTGCCAGCAGCTTAAGGATCGGGACAGAGAATGAAAAACTGTTTTTT. As protein: CASSLRIGTENEKLFF.